This T cell receptor (beta chain) was recorded in a study of blood T cell repertoires in COVID-19. Study at large: Spain, Italy and the United States supplied samples that represented acute and convalescent COVID-19. T cells, B-cell-depleted T cells, or PBMCs supplied cDNA or gDNA.

V lost 5 bases, J lost 8 bases, and 11 bases stayed unmatched. The length of the CDR3 is 15 residues. Per the germline V gene, CDR1 is MDHEN and CDR2 is SYDVKM. This clone occurred a few times. Per the original methods: Using reference gene primer amplification, nucleated cell counts were estimated. Method: immunoSEQ multiplex PCR; TCRdb's copy keeps in-frame clones and lacks some. The D gene and trimming were derived from the DNA, and the V and J assignments and clone size from that table. The sample has roughly 150,000 clones, approximately 82% seen once. Sequenced material: peripheral blood. The sequence was collected from a woman at least 80 years old with active or convalescent COVID-19. The chain combines TRBV28 with TRBJ1-4; 7 bases match TRBD1. CDR3 amino acids: CASSPGTGVEEKLFF. Written as DNA, the CDR3 is TGTGCCAGCAGTCCAGGTACAGGGGTGGAGGAAAAACTGTTTTTT.